The TCR beta chain under discussion was sequenced for a study of blood T cell repertoires in COVID-19. Study as a whole: Spain, Italy and the United States supplied samples that represented acute and convalescent COVID-19. Sources were T cells, B-cell-depleted T cells, or PBMCs; the material itself was cDNA or gDNA.

Under the authors' procedure: Cell counts per sample came from amplifying reference gene primers. Using immunoSEQ multiplex PCR, the repertoire was profiled, and TCRdb retains in-frame clones only, with some absent. The DNA was the basis for D and trimming; V, J and clone size are from that table. The sample records 45,000 to 65,000 clones, 85% to 95% being singletons. CDR3 length: 18 amino acids. The origin of this receptor is a woman aged 80 or over with acute or convalescent COVID-19. The V gene is TRBV21-1, the J gene TRBJ2-7; no check of the table's D call, TRBD1, against the DNA was made. TRBV21-1 is recorded as a pseudogene. The sample comprised peripheral blood. Here the CDR3 DNA reads TGTGCCAGCAGCAAAGGACAGGGTAGGGGACTGGACTCCTACGAGCAGTACTTC. Its protein is CASSKGQGRGLDSYEQYF.